This T cell receptor (beta chain) was retrieved from a study of blood T cell repertoires in COVID-19. Study context: Italy, Spain and the United States were the sources of the convalescent and acute COVID-19 samples.

This CDR3 has 15 residues. V lost 7 bases to trimming and J lost 3 bases; unmatched junction nucleotides: 7. Germline CDR1 is SGHRS and CDR2 is YFSETQ. Per the original methods: Estimation of nucleated cell counts relied on the amplification of reference gene primers. TCRdb's table, derived via immunoSEQ multiplex PCR, lists solely in-frame clones and lacks some. V and J calls plus clone size are reproduced from that table; the DNA served to infer D and trimming. The sample contains about 65,000 clones, 90% of which appear only once. The clonotype was recovered from a man aged 60 to 69 with acute or convalescent COVID-19. J is TRBJ2-3 and V is TRBV5-1; 11 bases align to TRBD2. Sequencing was performed on peripheral blood. This CDR3 is CASGLAGGPTDTQYF. Here the CDR3 DNA reads TGCGCCAGCGGGTTAGCGGGGGGGCCGACAGATACGCAGTATTTT.